The text below deals with one TCR beta chain. Its antigen is currently unknown. The time point here: persistent/refractory GD, antithyroid drugs over 5 years with positive TRAb. The TCR library used RNA extracted from PBMCs. These data belong to a study of regulatory T cells in long-lasting Graves disease. Library construction for TCR beta used iRepertoire HTBI primers and Arm-PCR of CDR3 regions. TCRdb reprocessed the multiplex PCR reads with MiXCR, giving one entry per CDR3 protein. The sample holds approximately 440,000 distinct CDR3 sequences, about 20% seen once. V shed 4 bases, J shed 7 bases, and the junction held 9 bases outside the gene matches. Germline CDR1 is SGDLS and CDR2 is YYNGEE. This CDR3 has 15 residues. General study points: TRBV28, TRBJ1-2 and TRBJ2-5 were favored in persistent disease. Reduced TCR diversity was observed in persistent Graves' patients versus newly diagnosed patients.

The sequence was collected from a female donor with Graves disease. The material was peripheral blood mononuclear cells (PBMCs), obtained when the disease was refractory, from a patient treated with antithyroid drugs. The chain couples TRBV9 to TRBJ1-4, with 8 bases that match TRBD1. CDR3 bases: TGTGCCAGCAGCCCTAGGACAGGGCGGAGTGAAAAACTGTTTTTT. It translates to CASSPRTGRSEKLFF.